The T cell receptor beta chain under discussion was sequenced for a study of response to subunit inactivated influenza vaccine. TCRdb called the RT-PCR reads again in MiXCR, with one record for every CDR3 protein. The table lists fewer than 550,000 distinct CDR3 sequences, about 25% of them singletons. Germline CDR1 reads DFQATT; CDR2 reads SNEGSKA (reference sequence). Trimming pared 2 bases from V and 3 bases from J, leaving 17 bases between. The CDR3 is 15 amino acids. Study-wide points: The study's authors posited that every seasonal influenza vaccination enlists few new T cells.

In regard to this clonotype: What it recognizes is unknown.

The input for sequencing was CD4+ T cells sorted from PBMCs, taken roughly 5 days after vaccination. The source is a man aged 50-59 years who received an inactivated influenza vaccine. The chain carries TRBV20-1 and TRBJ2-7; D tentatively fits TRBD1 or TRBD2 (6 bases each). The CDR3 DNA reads TGCAGTGCTAGATCCCGAACGGGGGCGAGCTACGAGCAGTACTTC. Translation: CSARSRTGASYEQYF.